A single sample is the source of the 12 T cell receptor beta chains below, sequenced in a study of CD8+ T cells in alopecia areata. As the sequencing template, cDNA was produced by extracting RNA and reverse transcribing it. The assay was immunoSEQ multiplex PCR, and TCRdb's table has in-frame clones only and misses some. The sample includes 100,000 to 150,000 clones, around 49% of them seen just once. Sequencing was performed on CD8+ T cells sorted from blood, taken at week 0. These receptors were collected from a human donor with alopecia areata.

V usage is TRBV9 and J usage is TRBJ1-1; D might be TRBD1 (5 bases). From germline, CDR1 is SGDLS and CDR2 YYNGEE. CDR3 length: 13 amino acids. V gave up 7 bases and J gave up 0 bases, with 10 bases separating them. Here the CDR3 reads CASARDLNTEAFF. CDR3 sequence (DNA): TGTGCCAGCGCCCGGGACTTGAACACTGAAGCTTTCTTT.

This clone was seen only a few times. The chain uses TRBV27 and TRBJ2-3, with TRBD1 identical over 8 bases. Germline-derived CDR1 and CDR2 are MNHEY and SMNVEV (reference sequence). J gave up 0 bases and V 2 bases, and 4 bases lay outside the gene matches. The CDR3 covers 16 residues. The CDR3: CASSLDRGRSTDTQYF. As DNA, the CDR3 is TGTGCCAGCAGTTTAGACAGGGGCCGTAGCACAGATACGCAGTATTTT.

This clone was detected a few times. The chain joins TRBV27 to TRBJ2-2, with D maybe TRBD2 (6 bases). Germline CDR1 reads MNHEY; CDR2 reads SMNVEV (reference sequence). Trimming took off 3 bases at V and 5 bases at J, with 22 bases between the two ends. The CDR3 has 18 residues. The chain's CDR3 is CASSLSGLERVGTGELFF. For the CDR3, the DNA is TGTGCCAGCAGTTTGTCGGGACTCGAGCGCGTTGGAACCGGGGAGCTGTTTTTT.

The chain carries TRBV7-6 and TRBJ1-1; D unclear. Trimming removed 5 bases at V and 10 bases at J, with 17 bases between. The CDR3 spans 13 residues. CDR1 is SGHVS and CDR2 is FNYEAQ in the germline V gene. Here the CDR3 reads CASSPDTSVGAFF. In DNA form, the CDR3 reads TGTGCCAGCAGCCCAGACACCTCGGTAGGAGCTTTCTTT. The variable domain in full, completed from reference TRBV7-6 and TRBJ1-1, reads GAGVSQSPRYKVTKRGQDVALRCDPISGHVSLYWYRQALGQGPEFLTYFNYEAQQDKSGLPNDRFSAERPEGSISTLTIQRTEQRDSAMYRCASSPDTSVGAFFGQGTRLTVV.

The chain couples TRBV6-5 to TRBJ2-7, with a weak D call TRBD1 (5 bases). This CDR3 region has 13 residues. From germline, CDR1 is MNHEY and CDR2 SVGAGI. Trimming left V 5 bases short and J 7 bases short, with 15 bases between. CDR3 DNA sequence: TGTGCCAGCAGTCCCTATATGGGGCTTGAGCAGTACTTC. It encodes CASSPYMGLEQYF.

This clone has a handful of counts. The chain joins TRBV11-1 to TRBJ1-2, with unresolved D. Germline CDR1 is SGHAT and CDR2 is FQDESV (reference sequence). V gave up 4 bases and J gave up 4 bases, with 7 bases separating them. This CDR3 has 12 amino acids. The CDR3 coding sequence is TGTGCCAGCAGCTCTGGATCCTATGGCTACACCTTC. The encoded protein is CASSSGSYGYTF.

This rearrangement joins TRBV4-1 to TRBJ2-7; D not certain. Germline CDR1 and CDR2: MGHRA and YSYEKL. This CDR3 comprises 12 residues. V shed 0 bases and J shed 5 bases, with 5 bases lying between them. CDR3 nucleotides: TGCGCCAGCAGCCAAGAGGGCCACGAGCAGTACTTC. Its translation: CASSQEGHEQYF.

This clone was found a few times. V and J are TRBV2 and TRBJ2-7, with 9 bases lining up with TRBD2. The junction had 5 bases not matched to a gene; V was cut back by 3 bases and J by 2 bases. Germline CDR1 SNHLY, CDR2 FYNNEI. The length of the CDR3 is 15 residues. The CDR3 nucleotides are TGTGCCAGCAGTGAGCTGGCGGGGGGGCCCTACGAGCAGTACTTC. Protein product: CASSELAGGPYEQYF.

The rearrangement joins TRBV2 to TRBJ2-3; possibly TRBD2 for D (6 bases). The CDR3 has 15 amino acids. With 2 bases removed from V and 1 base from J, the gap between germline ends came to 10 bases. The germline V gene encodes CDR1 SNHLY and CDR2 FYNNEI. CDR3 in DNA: TGTGCCAGCAGTGAATTGCGGGGCCGCACAGATACGCAGTATTTT. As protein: CASSELRGRTDTQYF.

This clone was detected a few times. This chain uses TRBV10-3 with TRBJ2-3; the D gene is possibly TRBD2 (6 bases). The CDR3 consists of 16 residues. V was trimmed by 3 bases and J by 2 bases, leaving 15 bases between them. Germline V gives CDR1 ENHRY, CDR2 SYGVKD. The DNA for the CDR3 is TGTGCCATCAGTGAATCGGCCGGGGGATTCACAGATACGCAGTATTTT. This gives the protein CAISESAGGFTDTQYF.

The CDR3 bases are TGCGCCAGCAGCCAAGATCGAAGGGAGACCCAGTACTTC. Translation: CASSQDRRETQYF. This sequence joins TRBV4-3 and TRBJ2-5; unclear D gene. The CDR3 sequence is 13 residues long. The V end lost 0 bases, the J end lost 5 bases, and 7 bases lay between the germline ends. CDR1 LGHNA and CDR2 YSLEER come from the germline V gene.

CDR3 nucleotides: TGCGCCAGCAGCCAAGTCAAAGGGGATAATTCACCCCTCCACTTT. This gives the protein CASSQVKGDNSPLHF. This chain uses TRBV4-3 with TRBJ1-6; TRBD1 is a possible D gene (5 bases). Germline loops: CDR1 LGHNA, CDR2 YSLEER. V was pared by 1 base and J by 5 bases, with 9 bases between. This CDR3 has 15 amino acids.